This paragraph covers one TCR beta chain sequence. What it binds is not known. This sample is part of a study of T cells in localized non-small cell lung cancer. The study, taken as a whole, reports: Uninvolved adjacent lung showed higher T cell clonality than tumor. Heterogeneity cannot be ruled out, as sequencing used one tumor region only. The study linked higher blood T cell density to longer overall survival.

The CDR3 sequence is 15 residues long. In germline, CDR1 is SGHTA, CDR2 FQGNSA. Trimming stripped 5 bases from V and 1 base from J, with 14 bases between. Some clones are missing from TCRdb's copy, which holds only in-frame ones; the method was immunoSEQ multiplex PCR. This sample has roughly 39,000 clones, with around 90% found just once. The source material was PBMCs, sampled before any cancer treatment. This chain uses TRBV7-2 with TRBJ1-1; D is perhaps TRBD1 (5 bases). This clonotype originated in a woman between 35 and 70 years old with stage II lung adenocarcinoma. In DNA form, the CDR3 reads TGTGCCAGCAGCCCACATGGGGGGGAGAACACTGAAGCTTTCTTT. It translates to CASSPHGGENTEAFF.